Listed below are T cell receptor beta chains from one sample, sequenced in a study of T-cell memory formation after mild COVID-19. TCRdb ran MiXCR on the 5' RACE reads and lists one entry per CDR3 protein. The sample yields 65,000 to 95,000 distinct CDR3 sequences, over 10% seen once. The sequenced material came from PBMCs or a T cell subset sorted from them (not recorded which). The receptors shown here come from a man younger than 35 who had mild COVID-19 (a few samples of this study predate the infection). Cell type and time point are not known. CDR3s include the opening cysteine and the closing phenylalanine or tryptophan. D genes are given only for firm matches. Some rows have no size entry. The others give once, few or many, or a class for an expanded clone.

>TRBJ2-1|TRBV14|-|TRBD2
CASSQVLSGGWDEQFF
TGTGCCAGCAGCCAAGTTCTCAGCGGGGGTTGGGATGAGCAGTTCTTC
>TRBJ2-6|TRBV4-1|-|-
CASFGGANVLTF
TGCGCCAGTTTTGGCGGGGCCAACGTCCTGACTTTC
>TRBJ2-2|TRBV5-5|-|-
CASNSLDKDGELFF
TGTGCCAGCAACTCCTTGGACAAGGACGGGGAGCTGTTTTTT
>TRBJ2-7|TRBV7-9|-|-
CASSFRDTYEQYF
TGTGCCAGCAGCTTTCGGGACACCTACGAGCAGTACTTC
>TRBJ2-5|TRBV5-6|once|-
CASSLGLPGSIKTQYF
TGTGCCAGCAGCTTGGGACTGCCGGGAAGTATAAAGACCCAGTACTTC
>TRBJ1-5|TRBV19|-|-
CASSNSGPQPQHF
TGTGCCAGTAGTAACAGTGGACCTCAGCCCCAGCATTTT
>TRBJ1-1|TRBV4-1|few|-
CASSQDRAQYTEAFF
TGCGCCAGCAGCCAAGATCGGGCCCAGTATACTGAAGCTTTCTTT
>TRBJ1-6|TRBV4-3|-|-
CASSQEMTVWPLHF
TGCGCCAGCAGCCAAGAGATGACCGTTTGGCCCCTCCACTTT
>TRBJ1-5|TRBV6-6|few|-
CASSYSAGAGDQPQHF
TGTGCCAGCAGTTACTCGGCGGGGGCAGGTGATCAGCCCCAGCATTTT
>TRBJ2-3|TRBV12-3/TRBV12-4|few|TRBD2
CASSFGGGAGDTQYF
TGTGCCAGCAGTTTCGGCGGGGGGGCCGGAGATACGCAGTATTTT
>TRBJ2-7|TRBV7-2|few|TRBD2
CASSPRDYKYEQYF
TGTGCCAGCAGCCCCCGGGACTATAAATACGAGCAGTACTTC
>TRBJ2-3|TRBV7-9|few|TRBD2
CASSFGLAGDSTDTQYF
TGTGCCAGCAGCTTTGGACTAGCGGGGGATAGCACAGATACGCAGTATTTT
>TRBJ2-3|TRBV28|few|TRBD2
CASSTLADGTQYF
TGTGCCAGCAGTACCCTAGCGGATGGTACGCAGTATTTT
>TRBJ1-1|TRBV4-3|-|-
CASSPAGRARTEAFF
TGCGCCAGCAGCCCAGCGGGGAGGGCGCGAACTGAAGCTTTCTTT
>TRBJ2-2|TRBV6-2/TRBV6-3|-|-
CASHSLTRTTFGTGELFF
TGTGCCAGCCACTCCCTTACCCGGACTACCTTCGGGACCGGGGAGCTGTTTTTT
>TRBJ2-2|TRBV27|few|TRBD1
CASRDTGGATGELFF
TGTGCCAGCAGAGATACAGGGGGCGCGACCGGGGAGCTGTTTTTT
>TRBJ2-5|TRBV12-3/TRBV12-4|-|-
CASSLRDFQETQYF
TGTGCCAGCAGTTTGCGCGACTTCCAAGAGACCCAGTACTTC
>TRBJ1-5|TRBV4-1|few|-
CASSHPGDSNQPQHF
TGCGCCAGCAGCCATCCAGGGGATAGCAATCAGCCCCAGCATTTT
>TRBJ2-7|TRBV5-5|few|TRBD1
CASSLTTGTEQYF
TGTGCCAGCAGCTTGACGACAGGGACCGAGCAGTACTTC
>TRBJ2-3|TRBV6-2/TRBV6-3|-|TRBD2
CASSYDPRGGGPTDTQYF
TGTGCCAGCAGTTACGACCCTAGGGGCGGGGGTCCCACAGATACGCAGTATTTT
>TRBJ2-6|TRBV6-4|medium-sized|-
CASSESSRSGANVLTF
TGTGCCAGCAGTGAATCCTCACGCTCTGGGGCCAACGTCCTGACTTTC
>TRBJ2-5|TRBV4-1|many|-
CASSQRRKETQYF
TGCGCCAGCAGCCAACGCAGAAAAGAGACCCAGTACTTC
>TRBJ2-5|TRBV3-1|-|-
CASSQFGRGSETQYF
TGTGCCAGCAGCCAATTCGGCAGGGGCTCTGAGACCCAGTACTTC
>TRBJ2-4|TRBV6-2/TRBV6-3|few|-
CASSSGELAKNIQYF
TGTGCCAGCAGTTCAGGGGAACTAGCCAAAAACATTCAGTACTTC
>TRBJ1-1|TRBV7-6|-|-
CASSLEVNTEAFF
TGTGCCAGCAGCTTAGAGGTAAACACTGAAGCTTTCTTT
>TRBJ2-5|TRBV6-2/TRBV6-3|many|TRBD1
CASSAGQGGKTQYF
TGTGCCAGCAGCGCAGGACAGGGGGGAAAGACCCAGTACTTC
>TRBJ1-2|TRBV28|-|-
CASSLSAHPGGGYGYTF
TGTGCCAGCAGTTTATCCGCTCATCCAGGAGGGGGCTATGGCTACACCTTC
>TRBJ2-1|TRBV6-5|few|-
CASSWNGGDNEQFF
TGTGCCAGCAGTTGGAACGGGGGTGACAATGAGCAGTTCTTC
>TRBJ1-1|TRBV12-3/TRBV12-4|few|-
CASTPTRSNTEAFF
TGTGCCAGCACTCCAACGAGGAGTAACACTGAAGCTTTCTTT
>TRBJ1-1|TRBV27|-|-
CASSHKDDNTEAFF
TGTGCCAGCAGTCACAAGGACGACAACACTGAAGCTTTCTTT
>TRBJ1-1|TRBV19|few|-
CASSRGYNTEAFF
TGTGCCAGTAGTCGTGGGTATAACACTGAAGCTTTCTTT
>TRBJ1-2|TRBV6-5|-|TRBD1
CASSYSRTGVYGYTF
TGTGCCAGCAGTTACTCTAGGACAGGGGTCTATGGCTACACCTTC
>TRBJ2-7|TRBV7-9|few|-
CASSLGGPYEQYF
TGTGCCAGCAGCTTAGGGGGCCCCTACGAGCAGTACTTC
>TRBJ1-2|TRBV7-2|-|-
CASKSDSGYTF
TGTGCCAGCAAATCTGACAGCGGCTACACCTTC
>TRBJ1-2|TRBV6-5|-|-
CASSYSGQIYGYTF
TGTGCCAGCAGTTACTCAGGGCAGATCTATGGCTACACCTTC
>TRBJ2-3|TRBV7-6|few|-
CASSAGWDTHYF
TGTGCCAGCAGCGCTGGGTGGGATACGCATTATTTT
>TRBJ2-2|TRBV5-1|-|TRBD1
CASSLDGQGSIGELFF
TGCGCCAGCAGCTTGGATGGACAGGGCTCTATCGGGGAGCTGTTTTTT
>TRBJ2-7|TRBV14|-|TRBD2
CASRASGGLSYEQYF
TGTGCCAGCAGAGCTAGCGGGGGCCTCTCCTACGAGCAGTACTTC
>TRBJ2-5|TRBV7-9|-|-
CASSLHGGLKTQYF
TGTGCCAGCAGCCTCCACGGAGGGTTGAAGACCCAGTACTTC
>TRBJ2-5|TRBV11-2|few|-
CASSFSGSRGETQYF
TGTGCCAGCAGCTTTTCGGGTTCCAGAGGGGAGACCCAGTACTTC
>TRBJ1-1|TRBV25-1|few|-
CASSELGLTEAFF
TGTGCCAGCAGTGAATTAGGTCTGACTGAAGCTTTCTTT
>TRBJ1-1|TRBV15|-|-
CATSRDRIMNTEAFF
TGTGCCACCAGCAGAGACCGGATTATGAACACTGAAGCTTTCTTT
>TRBJ1-1|TRBV12-3/TRBV12-4|many|-
CASSSSDTNTEAFF
TGTGCCAGCAGTTCCTCGGACACCAACACTGAAGCTTTCTTT
>TRBJ2-2|TRBV7-9|-|-
CASSHRDANPNTGELFF
TGTGCCAGCAGCCACCGGGACGCCAACCCGAACACCGGGGAGCTGTTTTTT
>TRBJ1-5|TRBV5-1|few|-
CANREVILMHF
TGCGCCAACAGGGAAGTGATCCTAATGCATTTT
>TRBJ2-7|TRBV7-9|-|TRBD1
CASSGGDRGDEQYF
TGTGCCAGCAGCGGTGGGGACAGGGGGGACGAGCAGTACTTC
>TRBJ1-2|TRBV7-2|few|-
CASSLPRFYGYTF
TGTGCCAGCAGCTTACCCAGGTTCTATGGCTACACCTTC
>TRBJ1-6|TRBV4-1|many|-
CASSPREGNSPLHF
TGCGCCAGCAGCCCCCGGGAGGGTAATTCACCCCTCCACTTT
>TRBJ1-6|TRBV6-2/TRBV6-3|-|-
CASSYSSRGSSPLHF
TGTGCCAGCAGTTACTCCTCGAGGGGGAGTTCACCCCTCCACTTT
>TRBJ1-4|TRBV4-2|few|-
CASSPTVGSRREKLFF
TGTGCCAGCAGCCCCACGGTCGGCAGCCGAAGGGAAAAACTGTTTTTT
>TRBJ2-3|TRBV5-1|-|-
CASSLGTVFTDTQYF
TGCGCCAGCAGCTTGGGGACAGTTTTCACAGATACGCAGTATTTT
>TRBJ2-7|TRBV7-3|-|TRBD1
CASSLQGASEQYF
TGTGCCAGCAGCTTACAGGGGGCGAGTGAGCAGTACTTC
>TRBJ2-7|TRBV6-5|-|-
CASSLGKGSEQYF
TGTGCCAGCAGCCTAGGGAAGGGTAGCGAGCAGTACTTC
>TRBJ2-1|TRBV29-1|few|-
CSVPWGTGQGEQFF
TGCAGCGTCCCATGGGGGACGGGGCAGGGTGAGCAGTTCTTC
>TRBJ2-3|TRBV6-2/TRBV6-3|many|-
CASIEDGGGPTDTQYF
TGTGCCAGCATTGAAGATGGCGGGGGCCCCACAGATACGCAGTATTTT
>TRBJ1-5|TRBV2|-|-
CASSEWHTTGNQPQHF
TGTGCCAGCAGTGAATGGCACACTACAGGCAATCAGCCCCAGCATTTT
>TRBJ2-1|TRBV9|few|TRBD2
CASSVSAGGAIDEQFF
TGTGCCAGCAGCGTTTCTGCGGGGGGGGCCATCGATGAGCAGTTCTTC
>TRBJ1-5|TRBV4-3|-|-
CASSQDRRAGQPQHF
TGCGCCAGCAGCCAAGATCGAAGAGCTGGTCAGCCCCAGCATTTT
>TRBJ2-3|TRBV6-6|-|-
CASSYRGTQYF
TGTGCCAGCAGTTATCGAGGTACGCAGTATTTT
>TRBJ1-1|TRBV5-1|-|-
CASSLTPGVNTEAFF
TGCGCCAGCAGCTTAACACCGGGGGTGAACACTGAAGCTTTCTTT